This T cell receptor beta chain appears in the sequencing data of a study of cytomegalovirus exposure and HLA in healthy donors. This clone was picked up one time. What it binds is unknown. The V end was cut by 4 bases, the J end by 2 bases, with 18 bases between. The CDR3 runs to 17 residues. Germline lookup yields CDR1 SGHKS and CDR2 YYEKEE (reference sequence). The PCR contained 60 Vbeta and 13 Jbeta primers. Using immunoSEQ multiplex PCR, the repertoire was profiled, and TCRdb retains in-frame clones only, with some absent. The data contain roughly 180,000 clones, 65% to 85% of them singletons. Findings of the study overall: Follow-up analysis found HLA locus-dependent TCR association rates, highest for DRB1 and lowest for HLA-C.

The chain uses TRBV5-5 and TRBJ2-2; D perhaps matches TRBD2 (5 bases). Source material: PBMCs. The TCR sequence derives from a woman in her twenties or thirties in good health and CMV-seropositive. Here the CDR3 reads CASSRFVAGANTGELFF. CDR3 bases: TGTGCCAGCAGCCGCTTCGTGGCGGGTGCTAACACCGGGGAGCTGTTTTTT.